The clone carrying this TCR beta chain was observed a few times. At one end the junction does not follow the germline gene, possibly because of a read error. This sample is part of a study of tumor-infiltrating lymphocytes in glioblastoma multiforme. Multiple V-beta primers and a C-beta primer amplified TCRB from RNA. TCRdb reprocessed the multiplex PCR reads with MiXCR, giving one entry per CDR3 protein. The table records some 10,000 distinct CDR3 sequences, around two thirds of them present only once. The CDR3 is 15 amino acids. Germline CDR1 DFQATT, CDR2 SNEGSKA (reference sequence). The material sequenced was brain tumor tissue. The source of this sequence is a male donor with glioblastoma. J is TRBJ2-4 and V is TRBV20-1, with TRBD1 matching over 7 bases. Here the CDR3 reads CSAVDRVGAKNTQYF. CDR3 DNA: TGCAGTGCTGTCGACAGGGTGGGGGCCAAAAACACTCAGTACTTC.